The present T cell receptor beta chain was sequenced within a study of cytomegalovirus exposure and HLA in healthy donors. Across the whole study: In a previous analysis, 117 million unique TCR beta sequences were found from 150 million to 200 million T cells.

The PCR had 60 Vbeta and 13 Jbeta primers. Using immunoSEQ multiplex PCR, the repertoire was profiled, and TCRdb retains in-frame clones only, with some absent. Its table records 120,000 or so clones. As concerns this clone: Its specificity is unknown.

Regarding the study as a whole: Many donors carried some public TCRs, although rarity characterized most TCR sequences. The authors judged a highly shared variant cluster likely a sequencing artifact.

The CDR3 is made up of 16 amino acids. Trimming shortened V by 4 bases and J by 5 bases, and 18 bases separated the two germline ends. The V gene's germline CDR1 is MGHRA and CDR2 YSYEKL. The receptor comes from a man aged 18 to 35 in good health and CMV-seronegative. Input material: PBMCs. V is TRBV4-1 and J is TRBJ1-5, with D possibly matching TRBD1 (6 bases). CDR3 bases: TGCGCCAGCAGCCCCCAGCCTGGACAGTCCGATCAGCCCCAGCATTTT. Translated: CASSPQPGQSDQPQHF.